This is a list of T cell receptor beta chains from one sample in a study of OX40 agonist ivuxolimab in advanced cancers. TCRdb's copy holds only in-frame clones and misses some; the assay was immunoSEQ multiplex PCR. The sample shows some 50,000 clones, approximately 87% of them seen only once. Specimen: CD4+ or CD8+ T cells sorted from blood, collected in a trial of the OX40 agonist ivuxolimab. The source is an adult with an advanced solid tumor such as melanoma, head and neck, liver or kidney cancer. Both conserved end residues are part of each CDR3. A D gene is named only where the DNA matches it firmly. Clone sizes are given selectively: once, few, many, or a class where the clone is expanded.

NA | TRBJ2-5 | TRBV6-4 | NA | CASSDSRSRTPQETQYF | TGTGCCAGCAGTGACTCGAGGTCCCGCACCCCCCAAGAGACCCAGTACTTC
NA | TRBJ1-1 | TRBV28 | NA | CASSTYWQGDLGMNTEAFF | TGTGCCAGCAGTACATACTGGCAGGGTGACTTGGGGATGAACACTGAAGCTTTCTTT
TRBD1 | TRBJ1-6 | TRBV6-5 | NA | CASSVRDRVESPLHF | TGTGCCAGCAGTGTCCGGGACAGGGTAGAATCACCCCTCCACTTT
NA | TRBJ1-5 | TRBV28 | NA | CASSEGGRQPQHF | TGTGCCAGCAGCGAGGGGGGCAGGCAGCCCCAGCATTTT
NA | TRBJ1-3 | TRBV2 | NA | CASKRGSGNTIYF | TGTGCCAGCAAGCGGGGTTCTGGAAACACCATATATTTT
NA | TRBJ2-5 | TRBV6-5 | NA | CASSYSRGLKETQYF | TGTGCCAGCAGTTACTCGAGAGGCCTAAAAGAGACCCAGTACTTC
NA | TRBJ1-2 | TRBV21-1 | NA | CASSKVQILGGYTF | TGTGCCAGCAGCAAAGTCCAGATACTAGGGGGCTACACCTTC
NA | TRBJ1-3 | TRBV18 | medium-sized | CASTSTDPSGNTIYF | TGTGCCAGCACGTCGACAGACCCCTCTGGAAACACCATATATTTT
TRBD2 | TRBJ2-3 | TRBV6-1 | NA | CASSGAPGLARTDTQYF | TGTGCCAGCAGTGGAGCTCCGGGACTAGCTCGCACAGATACGCAGTATTTT
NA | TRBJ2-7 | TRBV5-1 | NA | CASSLGTVSYEQYF | TGCGCCAGCAGCTTGGGGACAGTCTCCTACGAGCAGTACTTC
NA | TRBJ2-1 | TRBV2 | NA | CASSSGSTFSYNEQFF | TGTGCCAGCAGTTCAGGATCCACCTTCTCCTACAATGAGCAGTTCTTC
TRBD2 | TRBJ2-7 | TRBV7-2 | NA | CASSSGGRYEQYF | TGTGCCAGCAGCTCGGGGGGAAGGTACGAGCAGTACTTC
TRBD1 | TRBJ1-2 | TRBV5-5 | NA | CASSWDRGRVGYTF | TGTGCCAGCAGCTGGGACAGGGGGCGGGTTGGCTACACCTTC
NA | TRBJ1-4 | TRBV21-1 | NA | CASSKGKGQGATNEKLFF | TGTGCCAGCAGCAAAGGGAAGGGGCAGGGGGCAACTAATGAAAAACTGTTTTTT
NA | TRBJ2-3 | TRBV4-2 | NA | CASSQDLPVTDTQYF | TGTGCCAGCAGCCAAGATTTACCGGTCACAGATACGCAGTATTTT
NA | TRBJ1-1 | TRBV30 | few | CAWTRGNTEAFF | TGTGCCTGGACGAGAGGGAACACTGAAGCTTTCTTT
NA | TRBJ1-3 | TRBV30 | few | CASLGLGNTIYF | TGTGCCTCCCTGGGGTTAGGAAACACCATATATTTT
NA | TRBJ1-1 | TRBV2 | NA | CASSEGGMNTEAFF | TGTGCCAGCAGTGAAGGAGGGATGAACACTGAAGCTTTCTTT
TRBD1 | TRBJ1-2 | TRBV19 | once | CAMNDRVNGYTF | TGTGCCATGAACGACAGGGTTAACGGCTACACCTTC
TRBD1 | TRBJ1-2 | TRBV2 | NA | CASRFDPGQGIYGYTF | TGTGCCAGCAGGTTCGATCCGGGACAGGGGATCTATGGCTACACCTTC
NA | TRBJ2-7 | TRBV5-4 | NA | CASSLRGGSYEQYF | TGTGCCAGCAGCTTAAGGGGGGGGAGCTACGAGCAGTACTTC
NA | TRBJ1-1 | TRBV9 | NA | CVSSVGGQNTEAFF | TGTGTCAGCAGCGTAGGAGGGCAGAACACTGAAGCTTTCTTT
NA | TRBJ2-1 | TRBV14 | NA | CASSPLPLPSLNEQFF | TGTGCCAGCAGCCCCCTTCCCCTTCCCTCGCTAAATGAGCAGTTCTTC
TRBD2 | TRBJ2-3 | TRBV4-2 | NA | CASSQVRGGTDTQYF | TGTGCCAGCAGCCAAGTGCGGGGGGGCACAGATACGCAGTATTTT
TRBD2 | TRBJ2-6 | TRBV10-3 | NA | CAIRKAGASFSGANVLTF | TGTGCCATCAGGAAAGCGGGGGCCTCCTTCTCTGGGGCCAACGTCCTGACTTTC
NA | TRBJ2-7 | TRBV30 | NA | CAWSRLAQARYEQYF | TGTGCCTGGAGTCGACTGGCACAGGCACGCTACGAGCAGTACTTC
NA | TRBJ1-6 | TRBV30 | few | CAWGLAHSPLHF | TGTGCCTGGGGCCTGGCCCATTCACCCCTCCACTTT
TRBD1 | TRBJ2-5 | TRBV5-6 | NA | CASSSRTGEETQYF | TGTGCCAGCAGCTCTAGGACAGGGGAAGAGACCCAGTACTTC
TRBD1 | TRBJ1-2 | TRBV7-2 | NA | CASSLAGTGLAGGYTF | TGTGCCAGCAGCTTAGCCGGGACAGGGCTAGCGGGTGGCTACACCTTC
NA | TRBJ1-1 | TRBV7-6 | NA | CASSFPLGGAGTEAFF | TGTGCCAGCAGCTTCCCCTTGGGGGGGGCAGGCACTGAAGCTTTCTTT
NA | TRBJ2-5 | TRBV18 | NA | CASSPPGHLQETQYF | TGTGCCAGCTCACCCCCGGGACACCTACAAGAGACCCAGTACTTC
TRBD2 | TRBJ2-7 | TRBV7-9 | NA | CASSLAGSGGGSYEQYF | TGTGCCAGCAGCTTAGCCGGTAGCGGGGGCGGGTCCTACGAGCAGTACTTC
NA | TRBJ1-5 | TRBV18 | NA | CASSGGGEGLRGNQPQHF | TGTGCCAGCTCAGGGGGGGGTGAGGGGCTCCGAGGCAATCAGCCCCAGCATTTT
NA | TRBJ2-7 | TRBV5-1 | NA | CASSLEGDRYEQYF | TGCGCCAGCAGCTTGGAAGGCGACCGATACGAGCAGTACTTC
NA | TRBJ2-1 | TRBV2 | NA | CASSEDRVKGNEQFF | TGTGCCAGCAGTGAAGATAGGGTGAAGGGCAATGAGCAGTTCTTC
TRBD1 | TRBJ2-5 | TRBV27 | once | CASSLLGQTLAQETQYF | TGTGCCAGCAGTTTGCTGGGACAGACCTTAGCCCAAGAGACCCAGTACTTC
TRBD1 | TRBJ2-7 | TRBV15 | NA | CATSRPGTGERPLEQYF | TGTGCCACCAGCAGACCTGGGACAGGGGAGCGGCCTCTCGAGCAGTACTTC
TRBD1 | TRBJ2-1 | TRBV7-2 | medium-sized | CASSPGTANNEQFF | TGTGCCAGCAGCCCAGGGACAGCAAACAATGAGCAGTTCTTC
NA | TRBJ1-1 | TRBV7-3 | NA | CASSLRGTEAFF | TGTGCCAGCAGCTTAAGAGGGACTGAAGCTTTCTTT
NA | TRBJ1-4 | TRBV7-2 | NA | CASSRTSGTTNEKLFF | TGTGCCAGCAGCCGAACCTCAGGGACAACTAATGAAAAACTGTTTTTT
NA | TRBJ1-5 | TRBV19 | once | CASSTGLISNQPQHF | TGTGCCAGTAGTACCGGACTGATTAGCAATCAGCCCCAGCATTTT
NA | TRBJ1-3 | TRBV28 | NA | CASSSPGTSRGGNTIYF | TGTGCCAGCAGTTCCCCCGGGACCTCCAGGGGTGGAAACACCATATATTTT
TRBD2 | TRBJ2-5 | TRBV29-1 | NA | CSVDTSGGETQYF | TGCAGCGTTGATACTAGCGGGGGTGAGACCCAGTACTTC
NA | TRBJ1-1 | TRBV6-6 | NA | CASSLGDTFEAFF | TGTGCCAGCAGTTTGGGGGACACCTTTGAAGCTTTCTTT
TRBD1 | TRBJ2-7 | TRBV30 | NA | CAWTGNRGRLKYEQYF | TGTGCCTGGACCGGGAACAGGGGGCGCCTAAAATACGAGCAGTACTTC
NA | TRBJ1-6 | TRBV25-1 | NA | CASLGRGDSPLHF | TGTGCCAGTCTGGGTCGGGGGGATTCACCCCTCCACTTT
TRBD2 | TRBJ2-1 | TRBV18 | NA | CASSPLQLAGRNEQFF | TGTGCCAGCTCACCCTTACAGCTAGCGGGGAGGAATGAGCAGTTCTTC
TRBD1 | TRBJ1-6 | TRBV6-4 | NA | CASSVQTGWFCNSPLHF | TGTGCCAGCAGTGTCCAGACAGGGTGGTTTTGTAATTCACCCCTCCACTTT
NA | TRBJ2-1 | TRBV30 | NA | CAWSYPWGAQRNEQFF | TGTGCCTGGAGTTACCCTTGGGGGGCGCAAAGGAATGAGCAGTTCTTC
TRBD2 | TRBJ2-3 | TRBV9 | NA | CASSVGDYTDTQYF | TGTGCCAGCAGCGTGGGGGACTACACAGATACGCAGTATTTT
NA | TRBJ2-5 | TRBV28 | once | CASTSSVAGETQYF | TGTGCCAGCACCTCTAGCGTGGCAGGAGAGACCCAGTACTTC
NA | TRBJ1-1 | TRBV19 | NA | CASKSGGRVTEAFF | TGTGCCAGTAAAAGTGGGGGGCGAGTCACTGAAGCTTTCTTT